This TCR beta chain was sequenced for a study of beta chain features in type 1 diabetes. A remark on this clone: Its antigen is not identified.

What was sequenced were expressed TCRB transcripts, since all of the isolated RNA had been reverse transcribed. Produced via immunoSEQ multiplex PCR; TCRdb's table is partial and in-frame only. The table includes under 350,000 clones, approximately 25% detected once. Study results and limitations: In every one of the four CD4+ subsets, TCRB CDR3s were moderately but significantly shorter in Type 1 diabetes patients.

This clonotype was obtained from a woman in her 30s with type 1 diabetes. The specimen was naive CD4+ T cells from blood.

CDR3 in amino acids: CSGYRGREQYF. CDR3 coding DNA: TGCAGCGGCTACAGGGGGCGCGAGCAGTACTTC. The V gene is TRBV29-1, the J gene TRBJ2-7; 9 bases are shared with TRBD1. The germline V gene encodes CDR1 SQVTM and CDR2 ANQGSEA. Germline trimming cut 7 bases from V and 6 bases from J; bases unmatched to any gene: 4. The length of the CDR3 is 11 residues.